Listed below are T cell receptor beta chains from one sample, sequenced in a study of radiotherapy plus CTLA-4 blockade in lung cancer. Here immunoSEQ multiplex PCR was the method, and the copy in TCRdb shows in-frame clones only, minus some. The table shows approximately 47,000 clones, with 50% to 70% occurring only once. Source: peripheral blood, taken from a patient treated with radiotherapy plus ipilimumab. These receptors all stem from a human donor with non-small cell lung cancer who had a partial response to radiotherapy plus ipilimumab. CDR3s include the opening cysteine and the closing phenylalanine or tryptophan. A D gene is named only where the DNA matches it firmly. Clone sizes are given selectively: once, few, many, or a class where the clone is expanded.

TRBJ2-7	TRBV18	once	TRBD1	CASSPLDRAGDEQYF	TGTGCCAGCTCACCATTGGACAGGGCCGGAGACGAGCAGTACTTC
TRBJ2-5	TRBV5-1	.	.	CASSSNGAGTLETQYF	TGCGCCAGCAGCTCCAATGGGGCCGGAACGTTAGAGACCCAGTACTTC
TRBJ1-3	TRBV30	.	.	CAWTMAGSGNTIYF	TGTGCCTGGACCATGGCGGGATCCGGAAACACCATATATTTT
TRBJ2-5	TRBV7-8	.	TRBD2	CASRATLAGGEETQYF	TGTGCCAGCCGAGCGACGCTAGCGGGGGGCGAAGAGACCCAGTACTTC
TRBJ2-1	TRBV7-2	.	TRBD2	CASSLTSGGANEQFF	TGTGCCAGCAGCTTGACTAGCGGGGGGGCCAATGAGCAGTTCTTC
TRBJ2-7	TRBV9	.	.	CASSPNTVYEQYF	TGTGCCAGCAGCCCAAACACAGTCTACGAGCAGTACTTC
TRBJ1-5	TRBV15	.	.	CATSLAFNQPQHF	TGTGCCACCAGCTTGGCCTTCAATCAGCCCCAGCATTTT
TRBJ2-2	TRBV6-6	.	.	CASSRRRSQGTGELFF	TGTGCCAGCAGTCGCAGAAGGAGTCAGGGCACCGGGGAGCTGTTTTTT
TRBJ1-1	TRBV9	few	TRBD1	CASSPRQGLVGTEAFF	TGTGCCAGCAGCCCTCGACAGGGTTTAGTCGGCACTGAAGCTTTCTTT
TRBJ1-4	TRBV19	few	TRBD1	CASSLSPPGQGRYEKLFF	TGTGCCAGTAGTCTATCGCCCCCGGGACAGGGGAGGTATGAAAAACTGTTTTTT
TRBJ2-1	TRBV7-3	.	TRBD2	CASSSRGGGNEQFF	TGTGCCAGCAGTTCCCGGGGGGGCGGCAATGAGCAGTTCTTC
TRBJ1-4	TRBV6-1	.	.	CASSRSLATNEKLFF	TGTGCCAGCAGCCGTAGCCTCGCAACTAATGAAAAACTGTTTTTT
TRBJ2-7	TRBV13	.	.	CASNRGAGEQYF	TGTGCCAGCAATAGGGGAGCGGGCGAGCAGTACTTC
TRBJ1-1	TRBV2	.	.	CASSSGPGTEAFF	TGTGCCAGCAGTTCGGGTCCAGGGACTGAAGCTTTCTTT
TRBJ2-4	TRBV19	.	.	CASSIGVGDIQYF	TGTGCCAGTAGTATAGGGGTGGGAGACATTCAGTACTTC
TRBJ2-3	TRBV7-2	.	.	CASSWNGLRTDTQYF	TGTGCCAGCAGCTGGAACGGACTTCGCACAGATACGCAGTATTTT
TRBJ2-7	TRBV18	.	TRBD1	CASSPSTGGTASYEQYF	TGTGCCAGCTCACCTAGTACAGGGGGGACCGCCTCCTACGAGCAGTACTTC
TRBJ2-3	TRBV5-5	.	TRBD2	CASSFGLAGGITDTQYF	TGTGCCAGCAGCTTCGGGCTAGCGGGAGGGATCACAGATACGCAGTATTTT
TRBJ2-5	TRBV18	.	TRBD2	CASSPRGSRGSQETQYF	TGTGCCAGCTCACCGCGCGGCTCGCGGGGGTCTCAAGAGACCCAGTACTTC
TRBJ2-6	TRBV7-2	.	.	CASSSNLGGAGANVLTF	TGTGCCAGCAGCTCGAACTTGGGCGGGGCTGGGGCCAACGTCCTGACTTTC
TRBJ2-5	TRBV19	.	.	CASSIQQGHGATQYF	TGTGCCAGTAGTATCCAACAGGGTCATGGGGCGACCCAGTACTTC
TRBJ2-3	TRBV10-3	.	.	CAISESLGHTDTQYF	TGTGCCATCAGTGAGTCTCTGGGGCACACAGATACGCAGTATTTT
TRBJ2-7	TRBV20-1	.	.	CSARSQGQYF	TGCAGTGCTAGAAGTCAGGGACAATACTTC
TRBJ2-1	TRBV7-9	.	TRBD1	CASSPADRGRIYNEQFF	TGTGCCAGCAGCCCAGCCGACAGGGGCCGAATCTACAATGAGCAGTTCTTC